The present TCR beta chain was sequenced within a study of cytomegalovirus exposure and HLA in healthy donors. Study-wide results and caveats: There were several of the most significant clusters that appeared linked to common viral pathogens in a later analysis.

About this clone: Its antigen is unknown.

When sampled, the donors appeared nominally healthy, though they likely had unrecorded immune exposures. Trimming left V 1 base short and J 0 bases short, with 13 bases between. This CDR3 comprises 17 residues. CDR1 is SEHNR and CDR2 is FQNEAQ in the germline V gene (reference sequence). PCR primers comprised 60 Vbeta and 13 Jbeta primers. Per the study methods: In a later analysis, the count reached 80 million or so unique TCR beta chains, with roughly 11 million shared. Some clones are missing from TCRdb's copy, which holds only in-frame ones; the method was immunoSEQ multiplex PCR. The V and J calls and the clone size are those of that table, but D and trimming were determined from the DNA. Of approximately 150,000 clones listed, 65% to 80% are singletons.

The gene calls are TRBV7-9 and TRBJ2-4; TRBD2 is a possible D gene (5 bases). This sequence originates from a middle-aged woman in good health and CMV-seropositive. The sample taken for sequencing was PBMCs. In nucleotides, the CDR3 is TGTGCCAGCAGCTTAGTTGGGTCGGACTTAGCCAAAAACATTCAGTACTTC. It translates to CASSLVGSDLAKNIQYF.